This is a list of T cell receptor beta chains from one sample in a study of patients and donors after allogeneic stem cell transplantation. In TCRdb, the RT-PCR reads were re-called with MiXCR into one record per CDR3 protein. The data contain 190,000 or so distinct CDR3 sequences, 41% of them singletons. Source material: blood, either unsorted or a sorted T cell fraction (not recorded which). The receptors here all came from a human donor who was either an allogeneic HSCT recipient or a stem cell or donor lymphocyte infusion donor (not recorded which). It is not recorded whose cells these are; they may come from a transplant donor. Both conserved end residues are part of each CDR3. A D gene is named only where the DNA matches it firmly. For some rows the clone size is stated as once, few or many, or as a class when expanded; others skip it.

CDR3aa,CDR3nt,v_gene,abundance,d_gene,j_gene
CASSQVRTGDSPLHF,TGCGCCAGCAGCCAAGTTAGGACAGGGGATTCACCCCTCCACTTT,TRBV4-3,NA,TRBD1,TRBJ1-6
CSARVGPDYNSPLHF,TGCAGTGCTAGAGTAGGGCCGGACTATAATTCACCCCTCCACTTT,TRBV20-1,few,NA,TRBJ1-6
CAISESWEASYEQYF,TGTGCCATCAGTGAGTCTTGGGAGGCCTCCTACGAGCAGTACTTC,TRBV10-3,NA,NA,TRBJ2-7
CATSDSTGGYTF,TGTGCCACCAGTGATTCGACGGGTGGCTACACCTTC,TRBV24-1,NA,NA,TRBJ1-2
CASSQSSPLAGGGNEQFF,TGTGCCAGCAGCCAATCTTCGCCACTAGCGGGAGGGGGGAATGAGCAGTTCTTC,TRBV4-2,NA,TRBD2,TRBJ2-1
CSARRSGSLDNEQFF,TGCAGTGCTAGGAGGAGCGGGAGCCTCGACAATGAGCAGTTCTTC,TRBV20-1,NA,TRBD2,TRBJ2-1
CASSFDVGLGVNTEAFF,TGTGCCAGCAGTTTTGACGTGGGGCTTGGGGTGAACACTGAAGCTTTCTTT,TRBV12-3/TRBV12-4,NA,NA,TRBJ1-1
CASTTGTSGVNEQFF,TGTGCCAGCACCACGGGGACTAGCGGGGTCAATGAGCAGTTCTTC,TRBV6-5,NA,TRBD2,TRBJ2-1
CAWRNRLNTEAFF,TGTGCCTGGAGAAACAGACTGAACACTGAAGCTTTCTTT,TRBV30,NA,NA,TRBJ1-1
CASSLAPSDQYNEQFF,TGCGCCAGCAGCTTGGCGCCTAGCGACCAGTACAATGAGCAGTTCTTC,TRBV5-1,once,NA,TRBJ2-1
CASGFGDTEAFF,TGTGCCAGCGGGTTTGGGGACACTGAAGCTTTCTTT,TRBV12-3/TRBV12-4,NA,NA,TRBJ1-1
CASSLGYGSYEQYF,TGTGCCAGCAGCTTGGGGTACGGATCCTACGAGCAGTACTTC,TRBV5-6,NA,NA,TRBJ2-7
CASSQGLAGVYPNNEQFF,TGCGCCAGCAGCCAAGGGCTAGCGGGAGTTTACCCTAACAATGAGCAGTTCTTC,TRBV4-3,NA,TRBD2,TRBJ2-1
CASTFRGPPTEAFF,TGTGCCAGCACCTTCAGAGGGCCACCCACTGAAGCTTTCTTT,TRBV12-3/TRBV12-4,NA,NA,TRBJ1-1
CASSILQGNQPQHF,TGTGCCAGTAGTATTTTACAGGGGAATCAGCCCCAGCATTTT,TRBV19,few,TRBD1,TRBJ1-5
CASSLVAEAFF,TGTGCCAGCAGCTTAGTAGCTGAAGCTTTCTTT,TRBV7-2,NA,NA,TRBJ1-1
CASSSETTGAPYGYTF,TGCGCCAGCAGCTCTGAGACCACAGGGGCCCCCTATGGCTACACCTTC,TRBV5-1,once,TRBD1,TRBJ1-2
CASSPDGDIVGAFF,TGTGCCAGCAGCCCCGACGGGGACATCGTTGGAGCTTTCTTT,TRBV5-6,NA,NA,TRBJ1-1
CASSFTWGWDTEAFF,TGTGCCAGCAGTTTCACCTGGGGATGGGACACTGAAGCTTTCTTT,TRBV27,NA,NA,TRBJ1-1
CASSFEAGVYNEQFF,TGTGCCAGCAGTTTTGAAGCGGGAGTTTACAATGAGCAGTTCTTC,TRBV12-3/TRBV12-4,NA,TRBD2,TRBJ2-1
CASSYPSDGREAPLHF,TGTGCCAGCAGCTACCCTTCGGACGGCCGAGAGGCACCCCTCCACTTT,TRBV13,NA,NA,TRBJ1-6
CASRSLISANTEAFF,TGTGCCAGCAGAAGTTTAATATCGGCCAACACTGAAGCTTTCTTT,TRBV12-3/TRBV12-4,few,NA,TRBJ1-1
CASSLSSNTEAFF,TGTGCCAGCAGTTTATCCTCAAACACTGAAGCTTTCTTT,TRBV28,NA,NA,TRBJ1-1
CASSLGLAGLGSPTHEQFF,TGTGCCAGCAGCTTGGGTTTAGCCGGGTTGGGATCCCCCACCCATGAGCAGTTCTTC,TRBV5-6,NA,NA,TRBJ2-1
CASSSDTMNTEAFF,TGTGCCAGCAGCTCGGACACGATGAACACTGAAGCTTTCTTT,TRBV9,NA,NA,TRBJ1-1
CASSQDQGLGYTF,TGTGCCAGCAGCCAAGACCAAGGACTCGGCTACACCTTC,TRBV3-1,NA,NA,TRBJ1-2
CAWSRTGLLGEQYF,TGTGCCTGGAGTCGAACAGGTCTTTTGGGGGAGCAGTACTTC,TRBV30,NA,NA,TRBJ2-7
CSASLLDRAEAFF,TGCAGTGCTAGCCTCCTGGACCGCGCTGAAGCTTTCTTT,TRBV20-1,NA,NA,TRBJ1-1
CSVQGGNTEAFF,TGCAGCGTCCAGGGGGGGAACACTGAAGCTTTCTTT,TRBV29-1,few,TRBD1,TRBJ1-1
CASRGTSGRGNEQFF,TGTGCCAGCAGAGGGACTAGCGGGAGGGGCAATGAGCAGTTCTTC,TRBV2,few,TRBD2,TRBJ2-1
CASSLRRPGQGKLPSSNEQFF,TGTGCCAGCAGCTTAAGAAGGCCGGGACAGGGGAAACTCCCGAGCTCTAATGAGCAGTTCTTC,TRBV7-8,few,TRBD1,TRBJ2-1
CASTLLGGYNSPLHF,TGTGCCAGCACCCTCCTGGGGGGGTATAATTCACCCCTCCACTTT,TRBV12-3/TRBV12-4,few,NA,TRBJ1-6
CATSRDKRVGNTEAFF,TGTGCCACCAGCAGAGATAAGAGAGTGGGAAACACTGAAGCTTTCTTT,TRBV15,few,NA,TRBJ1-1
CASSPTIPGQKETQYF,TGTGCCAGCAGTCCGACGATCCCGGGACAGAAAGAGACCCAGTACTTC,TRBV28,few,TRBD1,TRBJ2-5
CASSHEGEPNEQFF,TGCGCCAGCAGCCATGAGGGAGAGCCCAATGAGCAGTTCTTC,TRBV4-3,NA,NA,TRBJ2-1
CASSSDLAGLYNEQFF,TGTGCCAGCAGTTCGGACTTAGCGGGCCTTTACAATGAGCAGTTCTTC,TRBV12-3/TRBV12-4,few,TRBD2,TRBJ2-1